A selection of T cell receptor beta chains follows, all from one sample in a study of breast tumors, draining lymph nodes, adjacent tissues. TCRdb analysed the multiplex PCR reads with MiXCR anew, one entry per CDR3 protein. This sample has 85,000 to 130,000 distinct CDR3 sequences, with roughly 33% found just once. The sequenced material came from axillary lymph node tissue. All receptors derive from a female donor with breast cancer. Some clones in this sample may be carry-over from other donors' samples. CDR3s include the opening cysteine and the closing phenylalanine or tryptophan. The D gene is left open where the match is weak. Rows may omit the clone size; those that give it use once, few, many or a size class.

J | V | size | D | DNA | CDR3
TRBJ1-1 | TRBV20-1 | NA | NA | TGCAGTGCCGTTAGGGGACGGACAAGGGCTACTGAAGCTTTCTTT | CSAVRGRTRATEAFF
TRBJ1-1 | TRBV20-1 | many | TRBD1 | TGCAGTGCTAGAATCGACAGGGACAGTGAAGCTTTCTTT | CSARIDRDSEAFF
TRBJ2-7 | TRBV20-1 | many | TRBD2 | TGCAGTGCTAGGACTCTAGCGGGGGGGAGATACGAGCAGTACTTC | CSARTLAGGRYEQYF
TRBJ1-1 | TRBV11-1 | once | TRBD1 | TGTGCCAGCAGCTTAGGACAGGGAACACTCACTGAAGCTTTCTTT | CASSLGQGTLTEAFF
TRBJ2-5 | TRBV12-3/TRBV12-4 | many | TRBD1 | TGTGCCAGCAGTCGACAGGGAAAAGAGACCCAGTACTTC | CASSRQGKETQYF
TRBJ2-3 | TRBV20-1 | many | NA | TGCAGTGCTCCCTCGAGCGAAAGCACAGATACGCAGTATTTT | CSAPSSESTDTQYF
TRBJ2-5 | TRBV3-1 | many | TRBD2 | TGTGCCAGCAGCTATCTAGCGGGGGGCCTAAAGGAGACCCAGTACTTC | CASSYLAGGLKETQYF
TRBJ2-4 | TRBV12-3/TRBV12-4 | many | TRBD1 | TGTGCCAGCAGTTTGGGGAAGACAGGGGGCAGAGCCAAAAACATTCAGTACTTC | CASSLGKTGGRAKNIQYF
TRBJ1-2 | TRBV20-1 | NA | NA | TGCAGTGCTAGTGTCAACTATGGCTACACCTTC | CSASVNYGYTF
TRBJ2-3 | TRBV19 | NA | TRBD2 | TGTGCCAGTAGAGATCCGGGACTAGCGGGGGGGAGGGCAGATACGCAGTATTTT | CASRDPGLAGGRADTQYF
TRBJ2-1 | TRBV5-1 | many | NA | TGCGCCAGCAGCTTGGTGGGAGAGGTTTACAATGAGCAGTTCTTC | CASSLVGEVYNEQFF
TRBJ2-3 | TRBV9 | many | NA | TGTGCCAGCAGCGTAGTAGCGGACATAACAGATACGCAGTATTTT | CASSVVADITDTQYF
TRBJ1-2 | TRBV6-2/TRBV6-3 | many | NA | TGTGCCAGCAGTCACTCCGGGCTAGGAGTCGGCTACACCTTC | CASSHSGLGVGYTF
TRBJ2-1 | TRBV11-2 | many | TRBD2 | TGTGCCAGCAGCTCCCCCGGGATAGCGGGAGGGCCGAGCTCCTACAATGAGCAGTTCTTC | CASSSPGIAGGPSSYNEQFF
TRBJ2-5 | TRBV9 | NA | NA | TGTGCCAGCAGCGTAGCGGGGCTCGGGGGCCGTGACCAAGAGACCCAGTACTTC | CASSVAGLGGRDQETQYF
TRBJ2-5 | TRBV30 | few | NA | TGTGCCTGGAGTGAAGGGGTAGGAGAGACCCAGTACTTC | CAWSEGVGETQYF
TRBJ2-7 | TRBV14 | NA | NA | TGTGCCAGCAGCCAAGATCGCTCGGCAGGGGTGATCGCCGAGCAGTACTTC | CASSQDRSAGVIAEQYF
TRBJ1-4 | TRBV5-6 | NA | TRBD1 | TGTGCCGGCAGCTTGCAGGGGGCAACTAATGAAAAGCTGTTTTTT | CAGSLQGATNEKLFF
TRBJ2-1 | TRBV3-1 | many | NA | TGTGCCAGCAGCCAGGGGGACGGGTCCTACAATGAGCAGTTCTTC | CASSQGDGSYNEQFF